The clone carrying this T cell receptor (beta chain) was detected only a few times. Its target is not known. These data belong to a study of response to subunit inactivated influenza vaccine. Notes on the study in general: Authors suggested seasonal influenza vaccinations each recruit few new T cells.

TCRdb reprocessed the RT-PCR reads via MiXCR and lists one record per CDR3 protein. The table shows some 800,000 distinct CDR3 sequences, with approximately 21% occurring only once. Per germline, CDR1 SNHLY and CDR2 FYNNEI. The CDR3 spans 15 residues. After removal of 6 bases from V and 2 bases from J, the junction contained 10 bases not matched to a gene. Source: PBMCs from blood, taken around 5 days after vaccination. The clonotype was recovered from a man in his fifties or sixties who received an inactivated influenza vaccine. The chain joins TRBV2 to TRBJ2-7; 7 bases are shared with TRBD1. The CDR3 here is CASREKPGQTYEQYF. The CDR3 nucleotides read TGTGCCAGCAGAGAAAAACCGGGACAGACCTACGAGCAGTACTTC.